Listed here are 25 T cell receptor beta chains from one sample, sequenced in a study of T cell responses to AZD1222 COVID-19 vaccine. Data came from immunoSEQ multiplex PCR; TCRdb stores just in-frame clones and leaves some out. The sample shows 100,000 or so clones, 80% to 90% of them seen only once. The input for sequencing was peripheral blood, taken on day 0 of AZD1222 vaccination. Receptors were obtained from an adult in good health.

The chain employs TRBV7-8 and TRBJ1-5; D remains unclear. V lost 5 bases and J lost 2, with 10 bases in between. Germline V gives CDR1 SGHVS, CDR2 FQNEAQ. The CDR3 totals 14 residues. In DNA form, the CDR3 reads TGTGCCAGCAGCCCGCGGAGGGGCAATCAGCCCCAGCATTTT. Translated, it gives CASSPRRGNQPQHF.

This chain joins TRBV6-2 or TRBV6-3 and TRBJ1-2; D gene uncertain. V shed 0 bases and J shed 6 bases, with 14 bases lying between them. The CDR3 spans 15 residues. Germline V gene data show CDR1 as MNHEY and CDR2 as SVGEGT. Here the CDR3 DNA reads TGTGCCAGCAGTTACTCTACAGTCAGGACCAATGGCTACACCTTC. Its protein product is CASSYSTVRTNGYTF.

The CDR3 DNA sequence: TGTGCCAGCAGTTACTCCCGGGGGGTGACCTATGGCTACACCTTC. Translated, it gives CASSYSRGVTYGYTF. The J gene is TRBJ1-2, the V gene TRBV6-5; possible D gene TRBD1, 5 bases. Germline V gene data show CDR1 as MNHEY and CDR2 as SVGAGI. The ends were cut back, 0 bases at V and 4 bases at J, with 12 bases in the middle. This CDR3 is 15 amino acids long.

This chain connects TRBV5-1 to TRBJ1-1; no definite D call. CDR3 size: 12 residues. Germline V gene sequence: CDR1 SGHRS, CDR2 YFSETQ. The V end lost 4 bases, the J end lost 7 bases, and 11 bases lay between the germline ends. In DNA, the CDR3 is TGCGCCAGCAGCCGAGAAGGGAATGAAGCTTTCTTT. The encoded protein is CASSREGNEAFF.

The V gene is TRBV28, the J gene TRBJ1-5; maybe TRBD1 (5 bases). Trimming took off 3 bases at V and 9 bases at J, with 18 bases between the two ends. CDR1 and CDR2 (germline): MDHEN, SYDVKM. This CDR3 has 15 amino acids. This CDR3 is CASSFSSGTLGPQHF. CDR3 in DNA: TGTGCCAGCAGTTTTAGCTCCGGGACCCTGGGGCCCCAGCATTTT.

The J gene is TRBJ2-2, the V gene TRBV5-6; D gene ambiguous. Trimming left V 2 bases short and J 7 bases short, with 15 bases between. The germline CDR1 and CDR2 sequences are SGHDT and YYEEEE. This CDR3 has 15 amino acids. The CDR3 sequence is CASSLDLVESGELFF. The CDR3 coding sequence is TGTGCCAGCAGCTTAGACCTCGTAGAGAGCGGGGAGCTGTTTTTT.

V is TRBV5-6 and J is TRBJ1-2, with D perhaps matching TRBD1 (6 bases). CDR1 and CDR2 (germline): SGHDT, YYEEEE. The V gene lost 2 bases and the J gene lost 4 bases, with 12 bases spanning the gap. The CDR3 is 14 amino acids. The chain's CDR3 is CASSLEDSFYGYTF. The CDR3 DNA sequence: TGTGCCAGCAGCTTAGAGGACAGTTTCTATGGCTACACCTTC. Complete variable domain (other parts from reference TRBV5-6 and TRBJ1-2): DAGVTQSPTHLIKTRGQQVTLRCSPKSGHDTVSWYQQALGQGPQFIFQYYEEEERQRGNFPDRFSGHQFPNYSSELNVNALLLGDSALYLCASSLEDSFYGYTFGSGTRLTVV.

The chain joins TRBV27 to TRBJ2-1, with 12 bases that match TRBD2. The V and J ends lost 7 bases and 0 bases, in that order; junction bases with no gene match: 4. Germline loops: CDR1 MNHEY, CDR2 SMNVEV (reference sequence). This CDR3 has 16 amino acids. Here the CDR3 reads CASTRLAGASYNEQFF. The CDR3 DNA is TGTGCCAGCACCAGACTAGCGGGGGCCTCCTACAATGAGCAGTTCTTC.

V gene TRBV6-5 combines with J gene TRBJ1-6; D is undetermined. V was pared by 8 bases and J by 8 bases, with 13 bases between. The germline CDR1 and CDR2 sequences are MNHEY and SVGAGI. This CDR3 is built from 13 residues. CDR3 nucleotide sequence: TGTGCCAGCCGAGGGTCTCTTCATTCACCCCTCCACTTT. It yields the protein CASRGSLHSPLHF.

The chain uses TRBV5-6 and TRBJ1-6; weak D call: TRBD1 (6 bases). Germline lookup yields CDR1 SGHDT and CDR2 YYEEEE. V was shortened by 4 bases and J by 6 bases, with 14 bases between the two germline ends. The CDR3 contains 15 residues. Written as DNA, the CDR3 is TGTGCCAGCAGCCCGAGACAGGTTTTTAATTCACCCCTCCACTTT. Translating it yields CASSPRQVFNSPLHF.

The rearrangement joins TRBV7-9 to TRBJ1-2; perhaps TRBD1 as D (5 bases). The germline V gene has CDR1 SEHNR and CDR2 FQNEAQ (reference sequence). The length of the CDR3 is 15 residues. Trimming took 5 bases from V and 5 from J, leaving 18 bases between them. The CDR3: CASSPAGGSPYGYTF. The CDR3 region has the DNA TGTGCCAGCAGCCCCGCCGGGGGTTCTCCTTATGGCTACACCTTC.

The chain uses TRBV11-3 and TRBJ2-5; D uncertain. Trimming took 5 bases from V and 0 from J, leaving 13 bases between them. CDR1 SGHNT and CDR2 YENEEA come from the germline V gene. This CDR3 comprises 15 residues. The CDR3: CASSREANYQETQYF. CDR3 sequence (DNA): TGTGCCAGCAGCCGAGAGGCGAACTACCAAGAGACCCAGTACTTC.

The chain employs TRBV9 and TRBJ1-2; 9 nucleotides align to TRBD1. The germline V gene encodes CDR1 SGDLS and CDR2 YYNGEE. The CDR3 runs to 16 residues. V was clipped by 3 bases and J by 1 base; unmatched bases: 7. CDR3 sequence: CASSADRGDFNYGYTF. CDR3 in DNA: TGTGCCAGCAGCGCTGACAGGGGGGACTTTAACTATGGCTACACCTTC.

The V and J genes are TRBV6-5 and TRBJ1-5; TRBD1 might be the D (6 bases). V was clipped by 5 bases and J by 0 bases, with 8 bases between them. This CDR3 is built from 14 residues. The germline V gene has CDR1 MNHEY and CDR2 SVGAGI. DNA of the CDR3: TGTGCCAGCAGTAGACAGGATAGCAATCAGCCCCAGCATTTT. Protein: CASSRQDSNQPQHF.

This clone has just one count. This chain connects TRBV7-9 to TRBJ2-7; D remains unclear. Trimming removed 1 base from V and 0 bases from J, with 7 bases in between. The CDR3 has 14 residues. From germline, CDR1 is SEHNR and CDR2 FQNEAQ (reference sequence). CDR3 sequence (DNA): TGTGCCAGCAGCTTAGACAGTCACTCCTACGAGCAGTACTTC. Its translation: CASSLDSHSYEQYF.

This chain joins TRBV4-1 and TRBJ2-3, with TRBD1 matching over 7 bases. The trim removed 1 base at V and 5 bases at J, leaving 9 bases unmatched. The CDR3 loop spans 16 amino acids. CDR1 and CDR2 from the germline V gene are MGHRA and YSYEKL. CDR3 in DNA: TGCGCCAGCAGCCAAGTGGTGAAGGGGGCCGTAGATACGCAGTATTTT. It translates to CASSQVVKGAVDTQYF.

V is TRBV3-1 (or the pseudogene TRBV3-2) and J is TRBJ2-2, with a tentative D call TRBD1 (6 bases). CDR3 length: 16 amino acids. Germline CDR1 reads LGHDT; CDR2 reads YNNKEL (reference sequence). V lost 2 bases to trimming and J lost 0 bases, with 10 bases between them. The CDR3 bases are TGTGCCAGCAGCCAACTGGACAGCCCGAACACCGGGGAGCTGTTTTTT. Its protein product is CASSQLDSPNTGELFF.

This clone was detected only once. The V and J genes are TRBV6-6 and TRBJ2-3, with 12 bases fitting TRBD2. The germline V gene encodes CDR1 MNHNY and CDR2 SVGAGI (reference sequence). The CDR3 covers 18 residues. J gave up 5 bases and V 5 bases, and 14 bases lay outside the gene matches. In DNA, the CDR3 is TGTGCCAGCAGTCAGCGCCCCGGGACTAGCGGGTGGGGAGATACGCAGTATTTT. This translates into CASSQRPGTSGWGDTQYF.

The rearrangement uses TRBV19 and TRBJ1-2; the D is unclear. V lost 7 bases to trimming and J lost 5 bases, with 14 bases between them. This CDR3 spans 13 amino acids. The germline gives CDR1 LNHDA, CDR2 SQIVND (reference sequence). The CDR3 is CASTPRTAYGYTF. CDR3 DNA: TGTGCCAGTACTCCTCGGACGGCGTATGGCTACACCTTC. Filled out from reference TRBV19 and TRBJ1-2, the complete variable domain reads DGGITQSPKYLFRKEGQNVTLSCEQNLNHDAMYWYRQDPGQGLRLIYYSQIVNDFQKGDIAEGYSVSREKKESFPLTVTSAQKNPTAFYLCASTPRTAYGYTFGSGTRLTVV.

J is TRBJ1-5 and V is TRBV4-2, with unresolved D. V lost 2 bases and J lost 9, with 11 bases in between. The CDR3 runs 13 residues. Germline CDR1 LGHNA, CDR2 YNFKEQ. The DNA for the CDR3 is TGTGCCAGCAGCCAATCCGGTGCCTCGCCCCAGCATTTT. Its protein is CASSQSGASPQHF.

V gene TRBV11-3 combines with J gene TRBJ1-5; TRBD1 matches 7 bases. J gave up 5 bases and V 0 bases, and 10 bases lay outside the gene matches. Germline assignment: CDR1 SGHNT and CDR2 YENEEA. The CDR3 loop spans 17 amino acids. CDR3 sequence reads: CASSLERQGIGYQPQHF. DNA of the CDR3: TGTGCCAGCAGCTTAGAAAGACAGGGTATAGGCTATCAGCCCCAGCATTTT.

The chain recombines TRBV18 with TRBJ1-6; possible D gene TRBD1, 5 bases. In germline, CDR1 is KGHSH, CDR2 LQKENI. This CDR3 has 15 residues. Trimming removed 3 bases from V and 6 bases from J, with 12 bases in between. CDR3 loop: CASSPGGGSNSPLHF. Here the CDR3 DNA reads TGTGCCAGCTCACCGGGGGGGGGATCTAATTCACCCCTCCACTTT.

There are a few counts of this clone. The chain couples TRBV5-4 to TRBJ1-2; D ambiguous. The CDR3 extends over 15 amino acids. CDR1 and CDR2 from the germline V gene are SGHNT and YYREEE (reference sequence). The V end lost 0 bases, the J end lost 7 bases, and 16 bases lay between the germline ends. The CDR3 DNA reads TGTGCCAGCAGCTTGGGAGGCGGGGTAGTCGGTGGCTACACCTTC. Protein sequence: CASSLGGGVVGGYTF.

V and J are TRBV3-1 (or the pseudogene TRBV3-2) and TRBJ1-2, with 7 positions matching TRBD1. The CDR3 loop spans 14 amino acids. The junction had 6 bases not matched to a gene; V was cut back by 1 base and J by 7 bases. The V gene's germline CDR1 is LGHDT and CDR2 YNNKEL (reference sequence). The CDR3 sequence: CASSQGQGVSGYTF. DNA of the CDR3: TGTGCCAGCAGCCAAGGACAGGGCGTGAGTGGCTACACCTTC.

This chain joins TRBV5-1 and TRBJ2-3; 8 bases align to TRBD1. Germline CDR1 is SGHRS and CDR2 is YFSETQ. The V segment lost 3 bases and the J segment 1 base; nucleotides outside the gene matches: 4. The CDR3 is 15 residues long. The CDR3 coding sequence is TGCGCCAGCAGCTCGACAGGGGTTGGCACAGATACGCAGTATTTT. Protein: CASSSTGVGTDTQYF.